This TCR beta chain was captured in a study of response to subunit inactivated influenza vaccine. Trimming at V came to 8 bases and at J to 4 bases, leaving 6 bases not matched to a gene. Germline V gives CDR1 MNHNS, CDR2 SASEGT. This CDR3 spans 14 amino acids. As regards this clonotype: The antigen remains undetermined.

TCRdb passed the RT-PCR reads through MiXCR, listing each CDR3 protein once. In the table there are around 850,000 distinct CDR3 sequences, approximately 18% of which are singletons. Study observations and caveats: Authors suggested seasonal influenza vaccinations each recruit few new T cells.

This TCR derives from a man in his fifties who received an inactivated influenza vaccine. The gene calls are TRBV6-1 and TRBJ2-4, with 9 bases fitting TRBD2. This specimen was PBMCs from blood, taken 5 days after vaccination. The CDR3 sequence is CASRRLAEKNIQYF. In DNA form, the CDR3 reads TGTGCCAGCCGCAGACTAGCGGAAAAAAACATTCAGTACTTC.